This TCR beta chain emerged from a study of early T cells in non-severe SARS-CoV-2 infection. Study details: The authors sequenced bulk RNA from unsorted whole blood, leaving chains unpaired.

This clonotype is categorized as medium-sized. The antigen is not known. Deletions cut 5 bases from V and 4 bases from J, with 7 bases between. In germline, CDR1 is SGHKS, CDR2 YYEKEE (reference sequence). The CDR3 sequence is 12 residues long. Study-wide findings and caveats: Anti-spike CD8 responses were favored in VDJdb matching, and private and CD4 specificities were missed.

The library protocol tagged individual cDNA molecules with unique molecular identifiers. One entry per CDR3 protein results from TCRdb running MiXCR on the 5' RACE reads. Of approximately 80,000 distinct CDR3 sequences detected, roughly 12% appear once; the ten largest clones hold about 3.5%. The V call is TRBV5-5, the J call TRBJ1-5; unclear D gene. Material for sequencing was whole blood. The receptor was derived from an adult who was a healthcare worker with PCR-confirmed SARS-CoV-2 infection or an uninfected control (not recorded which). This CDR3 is CASSRPNQPQHF. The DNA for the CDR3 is TGTGCCAGCAGTCGACCAAATCAGCCCCAGCATTTT.